The 10 T cell receptor beta chains listed next were all sequenced from one sample in a study of shared clonotypes between healthy human individuals. This table comes from immunoSEQ multiplex PCR, and its TCRdb copy is limited to in-frame clones, with some not included. The repertoire includes some 2 million clones, roughly 95% of them detected once, and 1.2% sits in the top ten. CD45RO-negative, CCR7-selected cells formed the naive CD8 fraction, which excluded terminally differentiated effector memory CD45RA+ cells. The sequenced material came from naive CD8+ T cells sorted from blood. These receptors were obtained from a young man in good health.

This clone was picked up a small number of times. V and J are TRBV30 and TRBJ1-5; 9 bases line up with TRBD1. This CDR3 contains 14 residues. Germline assignment: CDR1 GTSNPN and CDR2 SVGIG (reference sequence). V was clipped by 3 bases and J by 7 bases; unmatched bases: 7. The CDR3 here is CAWSPGQGLQPQHF. DNA for the CDR3: TGTGCCTGGAGCCCGGGACAGGGTCTGCAGCCCCAGCATTTT. Full variable domain (outside the CDR3, taken from reference TRBV30 and TRBJ1-5): SQTIHQWPATLVQPVGSPLSLECTVEGTSNPNLYWYRQAAGRGLQLLFYSVGIGQISSEVPQNLSASRPQDRQFILSSKKLLLSDSGFYLCAWSPGQGLQPQHFGDGTRLSIL.

The chain employs TRBV12-2 and TRBJ2-4; TRBD2 is taken as the D call from the table, unchecked against the DNA. TRBV12-2 is an annotated pseudogene. The CDR3 has 19 residues. This chain's CDR3 is CASHTNGGPRSISKNIQYF. CDR3 bases: TGTGCAAGTCATACAAATGGAGGACCGCGGTCCATTTCCAAAAACATTCAGTACTTC.

The chain has TRBV6-5 and TRBJ2-7; tentative D call: TRBD1 (7 bases). The CDR3 is 16 residues long. Germline V gene data show CDR1 as MNHEY and CDR2 as SVGAGI. Trimming stripped 2 bases from V and 2 bases from J, with 16 bases between. CDR3 in DNA: TGTGCCAGCAGTTACACCCAGGGGGAGGTGACCTACGAGCAGTACTTC. Residues: CASSYTQGEVTYEQYF.

The chain combines TRBV7-9 with TRBJ2-1; no firm D call. The V gene's germline CDR1 is SEHNR and CDR2 FQNEAQ (reference sequence). The length of the CDR3 is 13 residues. The V and J ends lost 5 bases and 5 bases respectively, with 10 bases between them. The CDR3, as DNA: TGTGCCAGCAGCCTAAAGGACCACAATGAGCAGTTCTTC. The encoded protein is CASSLKDHNEQFF.

V gene TRBV2 combines with J gene TRBJ1-5, with D unclear. V was cut by 1 base and J by 2 bases, with 6 bases left in between. Germline V gives CDR1 SNHLY, CDR2 FYNNEI. This CDR3 comprises 14 residues. CDR3 nucleotide sequence: TGTGCCAGCAGTGAAGGAGGAGGCAATCAGCCCCAGCATTTT. Translating gives CASSEGGGNQPQHF.

The chain has TRBV7-9 and TRBJ2-7; 7 nucleotides agree with TRBD2. Germline V gene lookup returns CDR1 SEHNR and CDR2 FQNEAQ (reference sequence). The junction had 12 bases not matched to a gene; V was cut back by 5 bases and J by 2 bases. This CDR3 is built from 16 residues. The CDR3 DNA reads as TGTGCCAGCAGCCATTGGGGGGGAGGCGGCGCCTACGAGCAGTACTTC. This gives the protein CASSHWGGGGAYEQYF.

The chain is built from TRBV6-5 and TRBJ1-5; the D is unclear. There are 13 residues in the CDR3. Trimming stripped 2 bases from V and 4 bases from J, with 6 bases between. The germline CDR1 and CDR2 sequences are MNHEY and SVGAGI. CDR3 sequence reads: CASSYTENQPQHF. The CDR3 DNA follows: TGTGCCAGCAGTTACACGGAAAATCAGCCCCAGCATTTT.

Comments on this clone: At the DNA level, this CDR3 is encoded by other sequences in the same sample as well. This chain connects TRBV27 to TRBJ2-7, with 8 positions matching TRBD2. Trimming took 5 bases from V and 1 from J; bases not matched to a gene: 10. This CDR3 region has 16 residues. The V gene's germline CDR1 is MNHEY and CDR2 SMNVEV (reference sequence). The CDR3 spells CASSPSRGGLSYEQYF. The CDR3, as DNA: TGTGCCAGCAGTCCCTCACGCGGGGGGTTATCCTACGAGCAGTACTTC.

V usage is TRBV19 and J usage is TRBJ1-1, with a weak D call TRBD1 (5 bases). V was shortened by 2 bases and J by 0 bases, with 10 bases between the two germline ends. The V gene's germline CDR1 is LNHDA and CDR2 SQIVND (reference sequence). The CDR3 extends over 15 amino acids. In nucleotides, the CDR3 is TGTGCCAGTAGTATAACAGGAGGGATGAACACTGAAGCTTTCTTT. It specifies CASSITGGMNTEAFF.

J is TRBJ2-1 and V is TRBV27, with 10 bases identical to TRBD2. This CDR3 comprises 15 residues. Germline V gives CDR1 MNHEY, CDR2 SMNVEV (reference sequence). The J segment lost 15 bases and the V segment lost 0 bases, leaving 11 bases of the junction unmatched. This chain's CDR3 is CASSLSSGGPREAFF. As DNA, the CDR3 is TGTGCCAGCAGTTTATCTAGCGGGGGGCCAAGGGAGGCGTTCTTC.